These 32 T cell receptor beta chains originate from one sample sequenced in a study of technical replicates of blood from a handful of donors. Clones were read by immunoSEQ multiplex PCR, and TCRdb kept only the in-frame ones, dropping some. Here the sample spans tens of thousands of clones, 85% to 95% being singletons. The sample was T cells isolated from PBMCs. The receptors come from a human donor in good health.

The chain employs TRBV7-2 and TRBJ2-1; TRBD2 matches 7 bases. The CDR3 extends over 15 amino acids. CDR1 is SGHTA and CDR2 is FQGNSA in the germline V gene. With 2 bases clipped from V and 8 bases from J, the junction kept 9 bases outside the gene matches. CDR3 sequence (DNA): TGTGCCAGCAGCTTATGGGGCGGGAGAGAAGATGAGCAGTTCTTC. The encoded protein is CASSLWGGREDEQFF.

The chain combines TRBV5-1 with TRBJ2-1; perhaps TRBD1 as D (6 bases). Per the germline V gene, CDR1 is SGHRS and CDR2 is YFSETQ. The CDR3 extends over 15 amino acids. V shed 2 bases and J shed 3 bases, with 12 bases lying between them. The DNA of the CDR3 is TGCGCCAGCAGCTTAGGCCAGGGGATCTACAATGAGCAGTTCTTC. Encoded protein: CASSLGQGIYNEQFF.

The J gene is TRBJ2-3, the V gene TRBV5-1, with a weak D call TRBD1 (5 bases). Per the germline V gene, CDR1 is SGHRS and CDR2 is YFSETQ. V shed 0 bases and J shed 1 base, with 6 bases lying between them. The CDR3 has 14 residues. The CDR3 loop is CASSLVQGTDTQYF. DNA for the CDR3: TGCGCCAGCAGCTTGGTACAGGGCACAGATACGCAGTATTTT.

The CDR3 sequence: CASNPGDYLYNEQFF. Written as DNA, the CDR3 is TGTGCCAGCAACCCCGGGGACTACCTCTACAATGAGCAGTTCTTC. The V gene is TRBV7-9, the J gene TRBJ2-1; 7 positions agree with TRBD2. This CDR3 is built from 15 residues. In germline, CDR1 is SEHNR, CDR2 FQNEAQ (reference sequence). The V segment lost 7 bases and the J segment 3 bases; nucleotides outside the gene matches: 9.

A single count supports this clone. The J gene is TRBJ1-5, the V gene TRBV9; D is unresolved. CDR1 is SGDLS and CDR2 is YYNGEE in the germline V gene. The CDR3 is 15 residues long. V was shortened by 0 bases and J by 2 bases, with 9 bases between the two germline ends. This CDR3 reads CASSVDEGRNQPQHF. In nucleotides, the CDR3 is TGTGCCAGCAGCGTAGACGAGGGCCGCAATCAGCCCCAGCATTTT.

The chain couples TRBV28 to TRBJ2-2; 7 positions match TRBD1. In germline, CDR1 is MDHEN, CDR2 SYDVKM. The CDR3 covers 16 residues. After removal of 6 bases from V and 4 bases from J, the junction contained 11 bases not matched to a gene. The CDR3 here is CASRWYGQDSTGELFF. DNA for the CDR3: TGTGCCAGCAGGTGGTATGGACAGGACTCCACCGGGGAGCTGTTTTTT.

This clone came up once. The chain joins TRBV7-8 to TRBJ2-3, with 9 bases fitting TRBD2. The CDR3 runs to 16 residues. J lost 1 base, V lost 4 bases, and 6 bases had no gene match. Germline-derived CDR1 and CDR2 are SGHVS and FQNEAQ. This chain's CDR3 is CASSSEWTSGTDTQYF. For the CDR3, the DNA is TGTGCCAGCAGCTCCGAATGGACTAGCGGCACAGATACGCAGTATTTT.

CDR3 residues: CASSATSGRSTDTQYF. The CDR3 DNA follows: TGCGCCAGCAGCGCGACTAGCGGGAGGTCCACAGATACGCAGTATTTT. The rearrangement joins TRBV5-1 to TRBJ2-3; 13 bases map to TRBD2. The ends lost 4 bases at V and 2 bases at J; junction bases unmatched: 4. Germline V gene data show CDR1 as SGHRS and CDR2 as YFSETQ. The CDR3 is made up of 16 amino acids.

The chain employs TRBV6-5 and TRBJ2-7; 16 nucleotides agree with TRBD2. CDR1 MNHEY and CDR2 SVGAGI come from the germline V gene. With 0 bases clipped from V and 7 bases from J, the junction kept 3 bases outside the gene matches. The CDR3 covers 16 residues. CDR3 sequence: CASSYSGTSGGEEQYF. CDR3 nucleotides: TGTGCCAGCAGTTACTCGGGGACTAGCGGGGGGGAAGAGCAGTACTTC.

The V and J genes are TRBV19 and TRBJ2-7; 9 positions agree with TRBD1. J was trimmed by 5 bases and V by 4 bases; bases with no gene match: 9. The CDR3 has 15 residues. Germline V lookup: CDR1 LNHDA, CDR2 SQIVND (reference sequence). CDR3 coding DNA: TGTGCCAGTAGTAGAGGTTCGGACAGGGGCGACGAGCAGTACTTC. It codes for CASSRGSDRGDEQYF.

This clone was recorded once. The CDR3 loop is CASSEAGTGGSSYF. CDR3 bases: TGTGCCAGCAGTGAAGCAGGGACAGGGGGCAGTTCGTACTTC. The rearrangement uses TRBV6-1 and TRBJ2-7; 12 bases are shared with TRBD1. The CDR3 extends over 14 amino acids. Germline CDR1 reads MNHNS; CDR2 reads SASEGT. J lost 12 bases, V lost 0 bases, and 6 bases had no gene match.

The rearrangement links TRBV6-1 to TRBJ2-7, with D possibly TRBD1 on 5 matching bases. CDR1 is MNHNS and CDR2 is SASEGT in the germline V gene. CDR3 length: 17 residues. Trimming removed 0 bases at V and 0 bases at J, with 15 bases between. The CDR3 DNA sequence: TGTGCCAGCAGTGAAGCGGTAAGGCAGGGTAGCTCCTACGAGCAGTACTTC. Amino acid sequence: CASSEAVRQGSSYEQYF.

This chain connects TRBV2 to TRBJ2-1, with 7 positions matching TRBD1. V lost 6 bases, J lost 4 bases, and 6 bases stayed unmatched. The CDR3 runs to 14 residues. Germline V gene sequence: CDR1 SNHLY, CDR2 FYNNEI. CDR3 sequence reads: CASRARTGYNEQFF. The CDR3 nucleotides are TGTGCCAGCAGGGCTCGGACAGGTTACAATGAGCAGTTCTTC.

This clone was detected only once. V usage is TRBV14 and J usage is TRBJ1-1; D not certain. The CDR3 is made up of 16 amino acids. Between the trimmed V and J ends, which lost 2 bases and 3 bases, there was a span of 16 bases. Germline V gives CDR1 SGHDN, CDR2 FVKESK. The CDR3 nucleotides read TGTGCCAGCAGCCAAAAGCGCTTTCGTTCGGACACTGAAGCTTTCTTT. This codes for CASSQKRFRSDTEAFF.

The gene calls are TRBV6-1 and TRBJ2-3; 7 nucleotides line up with TRBD1. Germline CDR1 reads MNHNS; CDR2 reads SASEGT. The CDR3 loop spans 13 amino acids. The V and J ends lost 2 bases and 4 bases, in that order; junction bases with no gene match: 0. CDR3 nucleotides: TGTGCCAGCAGTGAACAGGGGGCAGATACGCAGTATTTT. Its protein product is CASSEQGADTQYF.

This clone showed up just once. J is TRBJ1-2 and V is TRBV27, with D hard to call. This CDR3 region has 14 residues. The ends were cut back, 1 base at V and 4 bases at J, with 10 bases in the middle. CDR1 and CDR2 (germline): MNHEY, SMNVEV (reference sequence). DNA for the CDR3: TGTGCCAGCAGTTTATTCGGCGGAAGCTATGGCTACACCTTC. Translated: CASSLFGGSYGYTF.

The V gene is TRBV2, the J gene TRBJ1-5, with D perhaps matching TRBD1 (6 bases). The CDR3 has 13 amino acids. The V gene lost 9 bases and the J gene lost 3 bases, with 12 bases spanning the gap. Germline V gives CDR1 SNHLY, CDR2 FYNNEI. The CDR3 coding sequence is TGTGCCAGTTCTCGGGACATCAATCAGCCCCAGCATTTT. Residues: CASSRDINQPQHF.

The V call is TRBV21-1, the J call TRBJ2-7; the table's D call, TRBD2, has no DNA check behind it. TRBV21-1 is given as a pseudogene. The length of the CDR3 is 16 residues. The DNA for the CDR3 is TGTGCCAGCAGCCTTAGGACTGTGTCGGGTGGATACGAGCAGTACTTC. Translating it yields CASSLRTVSGGYEQYF.

V and J are TRBV7-8 and TRBJ2-5; D not resolved. Germline CDR1 is SGHVS and CDR2 is FQNEAQ. This CDR3 region has 12 residues. V was shortened by 5 bases and J by 5 bases, with 9 bases between the two germline ends. Written as DNA, the CDR3 is TGTGCCAGCAGCCCCCGGCGGGAGACCCAGTACTTC. As protein: CASSPRRETQYF.

The CDR3 loop is CASSPFHARGDGYTF. In nucleotides, the CDR3 is TGTGCCAGCAGTCCATTTCACGCGCGGGGAGATGGCTACACCTTC. V and J are TRBV13 and TRBJ1-2; no reliable D call. CDR1 is PRHDT, CDR2 FYEKMQ, per germline (reference sequence). This CDR3 has 15 amino acids. Trimming cost V 6 bases and J 6 bases, with 20 bases left between them.

This chain uses TRBV9 with TRBJ2-1, with a tentative D call TRBD2 (5 bases). Deletions cut 2 bases from V and 2 bases from J, with 5 bases between. This CDR3 comprises 13 residues. The germline V gene encodes CDR1 SGDLS and CDR2 YYNGEE. CDR3 region: CASSVGAYNEQFF. The CDR3 region has the DNA TGTGCCAGCAGCGTCGGGGCCTACAATGAGCAGTTCTTC. Looking up the rest from reference TRBV9 and TRBJ2-1 gives the full variable domain: DSGVTQTPKHLITATGQRVTLRCSPRSGDLSVYWYQQSLDQGLQFLIQYYNGEERAKGNILERFSAQQFPDLHSELNLSSLELGDSALYFCASSVGAYNEQFFGPGTRLTVL.

The rearrangement joins TRBV6-1 to TRBJ2-7, with D maybe TRBD2 (5 bases). CDR1 is MNHNS and CDR2 is SASEGT in the germline V gene. There are 14 residues in the CDR3. Trimming shortened V by 5 bases and J by 4 bases, and 15 bases separated the two germline ends. The CDR3 sequence is CASSFLIGDYEQYF. As DNA, the CDR3 is TGTGCCAGCAGTTTCCTTATCGGGGATTACGAGCAGTACTTC.

This clone showed up just once. The V and J genes are TRBV7-3 and TRBJ2-3; a weak D match, TRBD1 (5 bases). The V and J ends lost 4 bases and 7 bases respectively, with 12 bases between them. This CDR3 comprises 13 residues. The germline V gene encodes CDR1 SGHTA and CDR2 FQGTGA. For the CDR3, the DNA is TGTGCCAGCAGCTCCGACAGAGACTATACGCAGTATTTT. This translates into CASSSDRDYTQYF.

This clone was recorded only once. V usage is TRBV4-1 and J usage is TRBJ2-1, with TRBD2 identical over 14 bases. Trimming cost V 0 bases and J 5 bases; bases outside gene matches: 12. The CDR3 length is 20 residues. Germline V gene sequence: CDR1 MGHRA, CDR2 YSYEKL. The CDR3 region is CASSQDFRGTSGSLDNEQFF. CDR3 DNA sequence: TGCGCCAGCAGCCAAGATTTTAGGGGGACTAGCGGGAGTTTGGACAATGAGCAGTTCTTC.

This rearrangement joins TRBV27 to TRBJ2-7, with D perhaps matching TRBD1 (5 bases). The germline gives CDR1 MNHEY, CDR2 SMNVEV (reference sequence). V was pared by 6 bases and J by 10 bases, with 19 bases between. This CDR3 region has 13 residues. Here the CDR3 reads CASSRDRPESQYF. The CDR3 DNA reads TGTGCCAGCAGCCGAGACAGACCGGAATCCCAGTACTTC.

V gene TRBV27 combines with J gene TRBJ2-1; a weak D match, TRBD2 (5 bases). Trimming stripped 2 bases from V and 2 bases from J, with 13 bases between. The CDR3 spans 16 residues. In germline, CDR1 is MNHEY, CDR2 SMNVEV (reference sequence). The CDR3 protein is CASSLRSGVAYNEQFF. The CDR3 DNA is TGTGCCAGCAGTTTACGCTCCGGGGTCGCCTACAATGAGCAGTTCTTC.

This clone was seen once. The chain links TRBV13 to TRBJ1-2, with 8 bases identical to TRBD1. CDR3 length: 13 residues. The germline V gene has CDR1 PRHDT and CDR2 FYEKMQ (reference sequence). V was pared by 5 bases and J by 5 bases, with 4 bases of the junction left unmatched. CDR3 DNA sequence: TGTGCCAGCAGCCCAGGGGGCTGGTATGGCTACACCTTC. This sequence encodes CASSPGGWYGYTF.

The chain has TRBV2 and TRBJ1-1, with 11 bases matching TRBD1. This CDR3 has 15 amino acids. CDR1 is SNHLY and CDR2 is FYNNEI in the germline V gene. Germline trimming cut 2 bases from V and 5 bases from J; bases unmatched to any gene: 4. The CDR3 region is CASSETGQGVTEAFF. CDR3 nucleotide sequence: TGTGCCAGCAGTGAAACGGGACAGGGGGTGACTGAAGCTTTCTTT.

This clone occurred once. The identical CDR3 is also encoded by other nucleotide sequences in the sample. This chain connects TRBV5-1 to TRBJ1-1; a possible D gene is TRBD1 (6 bases). The CDR3 sequence is 14 residues long. V was pared by 2 bases and J by 0 bases, with 8 bases between. CDR1 and CDR2 from the germline V gene are SGHRS and YFSETQ. The CDR3 region is CASSFQGMNTEAFF. As DNA, the CDR3 is TGCGCCAGCAGCTTCCAGGGGATGAACACTGAAGCTTTCTTT.

The rearrangement uses TRBV9 and TRBJ2-6, with D uncertain. CDR3 size: 14 residues. Per the germline V gene, CDR1 is SGDLS and CDR2 is YYNGEE. V lost 3 bases to trimming and J lost 0 bases, with 4 bases between them. CDR3 region: CASSAYSGANVLTF. The DNA of the CDR3 is TGTGCCAGCAGCGCTTACTCTGGGGCCAACGTCCTGACTTTC.

The chain combines TRBV5-4 with TRBJ1-1, with D perhaps matching TRBD1 (5 bases). V was shortened by 2 bases and J by 7 bases, with 18 bases between the two germline ends. Per germline, CDR1 SGHNT and CDR2 YYREEE (reference sequence). CDR3 size: 15 residues. The CDR3 DNA follows: TGTGCCAGCAGCTTTACGGGACGGTCGGGAGGTGAAGCTTTCTTT. It specifies CASSFTGRSGGEAFF.

The chain uses TRBV7-6 and TRBJ2-7, with 14 positions matching TRBD2. The CDR3 is 15 residues long. V shed 5 bases, J shed 7 bases, and the junction held 7 bases outside the gene matches. Germline V gene lookup returns CDR1 SGHVS and CDR2 FNYEAQ. The DNA for the CDR3 is TGTGCCAGCAGCCCAGGACTAGCGGGAGGTCGTGAGCAGTACTTC. Encoded protein: CASSPGLAGGREQYF.